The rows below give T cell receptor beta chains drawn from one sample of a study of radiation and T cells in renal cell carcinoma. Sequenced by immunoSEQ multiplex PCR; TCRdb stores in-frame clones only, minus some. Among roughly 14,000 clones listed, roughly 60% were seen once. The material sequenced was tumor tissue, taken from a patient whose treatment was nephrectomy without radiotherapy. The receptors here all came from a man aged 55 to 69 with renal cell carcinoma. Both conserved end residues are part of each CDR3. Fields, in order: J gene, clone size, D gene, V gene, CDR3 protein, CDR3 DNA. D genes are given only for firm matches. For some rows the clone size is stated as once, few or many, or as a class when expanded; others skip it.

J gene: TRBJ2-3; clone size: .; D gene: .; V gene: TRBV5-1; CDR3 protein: CASSLSEGGRLEPDTQYF; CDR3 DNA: TGCGCCAGCAGCTTGTCGGAGGGGGGGAGACTCGAGCCAGATACGCAGTATTTT
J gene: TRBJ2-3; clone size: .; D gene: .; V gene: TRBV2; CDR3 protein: CASSPQVLRTDTQYF; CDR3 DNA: TGTGCCAGCAGCCCACAGGTCCTCCGCACAGATACGCAGTATTTT
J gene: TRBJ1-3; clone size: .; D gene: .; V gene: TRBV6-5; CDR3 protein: CASSYGDLTAGNTIYF; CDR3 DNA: TGTGCCAGCAGTTACGGGGACCTGACAGCTGGAAACACCATATATTTT
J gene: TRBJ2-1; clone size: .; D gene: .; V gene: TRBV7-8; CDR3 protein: CASSHRHINSHEQFF; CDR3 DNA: TGTGCCAGCAGCCACCGACACATAAATTCCCATGAGCAGTTCTTC
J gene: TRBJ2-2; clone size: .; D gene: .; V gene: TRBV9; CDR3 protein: CASISGTGELFF; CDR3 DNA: TGTGCCAGCATCAGCGGGACCGGGGAGCTGTTTTTT
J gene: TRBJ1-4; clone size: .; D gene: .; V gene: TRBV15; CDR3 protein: CATSRAQPAATNEKLFF; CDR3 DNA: TGTGCCACCAGCAGAGCCCAACCAGCCGCAACTAATGAAAAACTGTTTTTT
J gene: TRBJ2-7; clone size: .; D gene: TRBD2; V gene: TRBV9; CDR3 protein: CASSVSGRSYEQYF; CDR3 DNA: TGTGCCAGCAGCGTTAGCGGGAGGTCTTACGAGCAGTACTTC
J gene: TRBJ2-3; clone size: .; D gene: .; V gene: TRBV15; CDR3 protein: CATSRDVNTQYF; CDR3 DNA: TGTGCCACCAGCAGAGATGTGAATACGCAGTATTTT
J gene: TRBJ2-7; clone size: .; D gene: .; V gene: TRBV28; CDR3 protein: CASSPTLNVNTYEQYF; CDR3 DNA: TGTGCCAGCAGTCCTACCTTGAATGTGAATACCTACGAGCAGTACTTC
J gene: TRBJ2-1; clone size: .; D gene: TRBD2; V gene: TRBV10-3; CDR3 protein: CAISESAASGDNNEQFF; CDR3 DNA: TGTGCCATCAGTGAGTCGGCAGCTAGCGGAGATAACAATGAGCAGTTCTTC
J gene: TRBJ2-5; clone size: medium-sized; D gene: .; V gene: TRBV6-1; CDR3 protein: CASSEGGVGETQYF; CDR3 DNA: TGTGCCAGCAGTGAAGGTGGAGTCGGGGAGACCCAGTACTTC
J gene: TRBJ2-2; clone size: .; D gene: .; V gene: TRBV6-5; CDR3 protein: CASSYETTGELFF; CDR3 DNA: TGTGCCAGCAGTTACGAGACCACCGGGGAGCTGTTTTTT
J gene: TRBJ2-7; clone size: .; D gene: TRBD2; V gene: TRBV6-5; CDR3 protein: CASSYRAGGSYEQYF; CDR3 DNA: TGTGCCAGCAGTTACCGAGCGGGAGGATCCTACGAGCAGTACTTC
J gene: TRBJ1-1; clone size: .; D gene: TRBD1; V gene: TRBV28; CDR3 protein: CASSSTGGGRAFF; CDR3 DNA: TGTGCCAGCAGCTCGACAGGGGGCGGGCGAGCTTTCTTT
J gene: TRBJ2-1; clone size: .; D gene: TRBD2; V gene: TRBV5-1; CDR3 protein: CASSSTSGVRYNEQFF; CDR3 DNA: TGCGCCAGCAGCTCTACTAGCGGGGTCCGTTACAATGAGCAGTTCTTC
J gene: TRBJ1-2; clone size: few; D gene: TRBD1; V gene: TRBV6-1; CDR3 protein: CASSAAGTVNGYTF; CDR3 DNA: TGTGCCAGCAGTGCTGCCGGGACAGTCAACGGCTACACCTTC
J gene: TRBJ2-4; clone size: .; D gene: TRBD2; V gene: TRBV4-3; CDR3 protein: CASSQGLASIQYF; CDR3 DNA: TGCGCCAGCAGCCAAGGACTAGCTTCCATTCAGTACTTC
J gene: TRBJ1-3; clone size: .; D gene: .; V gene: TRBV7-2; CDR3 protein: CASTSPRLSGNTIYF; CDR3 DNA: TGTGCCAGCACCTCACCCCGATTATCTGGAAACACCATATATTTT
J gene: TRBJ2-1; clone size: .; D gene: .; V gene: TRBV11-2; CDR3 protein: CASSAYEQFF; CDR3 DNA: TGTGCCAGCAGCGCCTATGAGCAGTTCTTC
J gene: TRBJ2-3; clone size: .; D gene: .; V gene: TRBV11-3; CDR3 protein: CASSLGDGTFLDTQYF; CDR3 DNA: TGTGCCAGCAGCCTAGGAGACGGGACATTTCTGGATACGCAGTATTTT
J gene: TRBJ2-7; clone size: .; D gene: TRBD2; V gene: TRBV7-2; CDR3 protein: CASSFSGMTHEQYF; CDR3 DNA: TGTGCCAGCAGCTTTAGCGGGATGACCCACGAGCAGTACTTC
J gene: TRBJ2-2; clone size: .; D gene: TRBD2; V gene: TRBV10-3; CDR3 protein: CAIRPVGGGLAGVTNGDTGELFF; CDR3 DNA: TGTGCCATCAGACCCGTTGGGGGCGGTCTAGCGGGAGTCACCAACGGGGACACCGGGGAGCTGTTTTTT
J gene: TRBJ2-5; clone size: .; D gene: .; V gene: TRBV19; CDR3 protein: CASSIVAAGQETQYF; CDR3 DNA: TGTGCCAGTAGTATAGTTGCCGCAGGCCAAGAGACCCAGTACTTC
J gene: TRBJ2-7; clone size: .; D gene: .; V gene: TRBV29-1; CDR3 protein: CSAYTNYEQYF; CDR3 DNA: TGCAGCGCCTACACTAATTACGAGCAGTACTTC
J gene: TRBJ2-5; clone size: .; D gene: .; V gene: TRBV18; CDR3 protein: CASSPGVGETQYF; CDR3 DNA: TGTGCCAGCTCACCGGGAGTCGGGGAGACCCAGTACTTC
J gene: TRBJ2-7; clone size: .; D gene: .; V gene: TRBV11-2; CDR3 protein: CASSFGPDHSYEQYF; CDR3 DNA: TGTGCCAGCAGCTTCGGACCGGATCACTCCTACGAGCAGTACTTC
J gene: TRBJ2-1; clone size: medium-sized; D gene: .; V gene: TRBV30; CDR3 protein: CAWRLRSEEQFF; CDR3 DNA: TGTGCCTGGCGTCTGCGGTCAGAAGAGCAGTTCTTC
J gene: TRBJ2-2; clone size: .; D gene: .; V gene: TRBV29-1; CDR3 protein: CSVQARGGTGELFF; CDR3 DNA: TGCAGCGTTCAGGCCAGGGGTGGGACCGGGGAGCTGTTTTTT
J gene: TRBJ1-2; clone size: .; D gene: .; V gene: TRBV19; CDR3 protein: CASSMARHGYTF; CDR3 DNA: TGTGCCAGTAGTATGGCCAGGCATGGCTACACCTTC
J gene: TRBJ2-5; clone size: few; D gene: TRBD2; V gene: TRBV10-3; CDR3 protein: CAITPGGGRQETQYF; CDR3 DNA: TGTGCCATCACTCCCGGGGGGGGACGTCAAGAGACCCAGTACTTC
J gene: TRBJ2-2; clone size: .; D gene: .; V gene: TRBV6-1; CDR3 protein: CASSEAGEAGELFF; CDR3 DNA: TGTGCCAGCAGTGAAGCGGGGGAGGCCGGGGAGCTGTTTTTT
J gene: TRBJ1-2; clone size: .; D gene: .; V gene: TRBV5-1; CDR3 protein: CASNVNGGNYGYTF; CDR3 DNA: TGCGCCAGCAACGTTAACGGGGGAAACTATGGCTACACCTTC
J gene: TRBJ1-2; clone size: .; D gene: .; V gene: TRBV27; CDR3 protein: CASSTDVGVYGYTF; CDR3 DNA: TGTGCCAGCAGCACGGACGTCGGGGTATATGGCTACACCTTC